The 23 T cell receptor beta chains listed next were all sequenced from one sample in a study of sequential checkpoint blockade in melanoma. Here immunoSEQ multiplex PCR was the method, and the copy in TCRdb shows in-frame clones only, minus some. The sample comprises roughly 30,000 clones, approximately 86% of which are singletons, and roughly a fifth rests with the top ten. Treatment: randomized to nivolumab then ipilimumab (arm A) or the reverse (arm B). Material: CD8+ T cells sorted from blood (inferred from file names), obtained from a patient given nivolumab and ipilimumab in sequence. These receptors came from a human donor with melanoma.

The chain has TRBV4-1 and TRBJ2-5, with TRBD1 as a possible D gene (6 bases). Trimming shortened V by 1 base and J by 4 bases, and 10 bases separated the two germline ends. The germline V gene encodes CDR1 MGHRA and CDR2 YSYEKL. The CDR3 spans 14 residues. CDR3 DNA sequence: TGCGCCAGCAGCCAAGTTCAGGGGCTAGAGACCCAGTACTTC. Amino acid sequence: CASSQVQGLETQYF.

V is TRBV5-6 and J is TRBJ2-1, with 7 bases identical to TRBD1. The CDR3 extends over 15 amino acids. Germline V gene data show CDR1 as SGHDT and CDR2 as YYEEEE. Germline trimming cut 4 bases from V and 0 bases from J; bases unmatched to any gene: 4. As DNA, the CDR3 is TGTGCCAGCAGCCCTGACAGGGTCTCCTACAATGAGCAGTTCTTC. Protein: CASSPDRVSYNEQFF. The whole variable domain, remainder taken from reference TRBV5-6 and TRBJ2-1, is DAGVTQSPTHLIKTRGQQVTLRCSPKSGHDTVSWYQQALGQGPQFIFQYYEEEERQRGNFPDRFSGHQFPNYSSELNVNALLLGDSALYLCASSPDRVSYNEQFFGPGTRLTVL.

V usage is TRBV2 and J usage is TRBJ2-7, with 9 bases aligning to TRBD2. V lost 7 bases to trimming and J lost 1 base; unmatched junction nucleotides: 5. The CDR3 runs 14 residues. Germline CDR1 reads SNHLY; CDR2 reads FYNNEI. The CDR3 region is CASTWTSESYEQYF. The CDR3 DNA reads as TGTGCCAGCACCTGGACTAGCGAGTCCTACGAGCAGTACTTC.

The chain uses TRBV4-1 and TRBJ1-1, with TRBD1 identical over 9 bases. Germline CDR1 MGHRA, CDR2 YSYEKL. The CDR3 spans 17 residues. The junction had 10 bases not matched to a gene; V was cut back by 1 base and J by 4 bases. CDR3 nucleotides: TGCGCCAGCAGCCAAGTAACAGGGGGCATGGGGAGCACTGAAGCTTTCTTT. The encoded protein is CASSQVTGGMGSTEAFF.

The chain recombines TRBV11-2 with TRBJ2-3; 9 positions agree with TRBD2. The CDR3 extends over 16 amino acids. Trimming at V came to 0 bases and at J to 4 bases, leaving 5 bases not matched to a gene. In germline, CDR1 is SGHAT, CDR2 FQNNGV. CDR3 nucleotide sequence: TGTGCCAGCAGCTTAGAGGCTAGCGGGAACCCAGATACGCAGTATTTT. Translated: CASSLEASGNPDTQYF.

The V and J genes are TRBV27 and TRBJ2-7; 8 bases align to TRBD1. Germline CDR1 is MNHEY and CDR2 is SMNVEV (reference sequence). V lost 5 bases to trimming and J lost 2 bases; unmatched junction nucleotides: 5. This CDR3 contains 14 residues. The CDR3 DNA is TGTGCCAGCAGTGTACTACAGGGGGCCTACGAGCAGTACTTC. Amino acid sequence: CASSVLQGAYEQYF.

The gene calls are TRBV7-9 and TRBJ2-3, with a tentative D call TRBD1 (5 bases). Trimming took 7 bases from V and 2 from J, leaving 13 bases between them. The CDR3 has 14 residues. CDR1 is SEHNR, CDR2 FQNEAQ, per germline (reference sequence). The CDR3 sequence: CASNLGAFTDTQYF. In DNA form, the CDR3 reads TGTGCCAGCAACCTAGGGGCCTTCACAGATACGCAGTATTTT.

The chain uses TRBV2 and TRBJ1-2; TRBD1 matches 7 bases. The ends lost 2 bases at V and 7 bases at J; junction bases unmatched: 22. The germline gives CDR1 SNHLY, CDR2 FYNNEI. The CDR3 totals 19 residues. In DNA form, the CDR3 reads TGTGCCAGCAGTGAATGGGCTGGGACAGACGGCGTTCTATTCAGTGGCTACACCTTC. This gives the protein CASSEWAGTDGVLFSGYTF.

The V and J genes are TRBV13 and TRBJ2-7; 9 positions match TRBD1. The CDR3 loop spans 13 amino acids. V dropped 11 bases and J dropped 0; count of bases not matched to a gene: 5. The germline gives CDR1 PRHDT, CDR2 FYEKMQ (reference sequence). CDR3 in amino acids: CAGQDRGSYEQYF. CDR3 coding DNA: TGTGCCGGCCAGGACAGGGGCTCCTACGAGCAGTACTTC. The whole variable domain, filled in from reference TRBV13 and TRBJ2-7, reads AAGVIQSPRHLIKEKRETATLKCYPIPRHDTVYWYQQGPGQDPQFLISFYEKMQSDKGSIPDRFSAQQFSDYHSELNMSSLELGDSALYFCAGQDRGSYEQYFGPGTRLTVT.

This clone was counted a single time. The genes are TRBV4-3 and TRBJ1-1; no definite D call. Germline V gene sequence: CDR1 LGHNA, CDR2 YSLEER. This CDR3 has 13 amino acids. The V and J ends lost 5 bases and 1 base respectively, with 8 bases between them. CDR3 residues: CASSSLENTEAFF. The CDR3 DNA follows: TGCGCCAGCAGCTCCCTAGAGAACACTGAAGCTTTCTTT.

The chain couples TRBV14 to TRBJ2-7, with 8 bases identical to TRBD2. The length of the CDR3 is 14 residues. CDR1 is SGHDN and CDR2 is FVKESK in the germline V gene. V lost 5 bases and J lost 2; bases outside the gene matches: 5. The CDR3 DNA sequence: TGTGCCAGCAGCGATCCGGGACTAGCCTACGAGCAGTACTTC. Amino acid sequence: CASSDPGLAYEQYF.

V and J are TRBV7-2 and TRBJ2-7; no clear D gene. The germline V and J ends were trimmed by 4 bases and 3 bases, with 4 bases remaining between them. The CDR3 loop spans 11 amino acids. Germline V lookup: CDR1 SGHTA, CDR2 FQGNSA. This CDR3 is CASSSRYEQYF. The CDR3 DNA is TGTGCCAGCAGCTCCCGCTACGAGCAGTACTTC.

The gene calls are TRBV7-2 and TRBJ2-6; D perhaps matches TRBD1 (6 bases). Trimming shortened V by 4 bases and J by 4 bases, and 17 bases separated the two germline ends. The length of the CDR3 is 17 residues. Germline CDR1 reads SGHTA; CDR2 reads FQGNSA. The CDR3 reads CASSSRYRASGANVLTF. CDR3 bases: TGTGCCAGCAGCTCCAGGTACAGGGCGTCCGGGGCCAACGTCCTGACTTTC. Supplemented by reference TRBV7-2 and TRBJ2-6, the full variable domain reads GAGVSQSPSNKVTEKGKDVELRCDPISGHTALYWYRQSLGQGLEFLIYFQGNSAPDKSGLPSDRFSAERTGGSVSTLTIQRTQQEDSAVYLCASSSRYRASGANVLTFGAGSRLTVL.

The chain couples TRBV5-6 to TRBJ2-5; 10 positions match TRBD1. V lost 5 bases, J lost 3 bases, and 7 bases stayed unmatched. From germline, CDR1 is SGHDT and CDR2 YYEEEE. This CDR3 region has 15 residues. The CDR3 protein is CASSSGQGGKETQYF. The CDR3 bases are TGTGCCAGCAGTTCCGGACAGGGGGGAAAAGAGACCCAGTACTTC. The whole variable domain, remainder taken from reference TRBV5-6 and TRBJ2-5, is DAGVTQSPTHLIKTRGQQVTLRCSPKSGHDTVSWYQQALGQGPQFIFQYYEEEERQRGNFPDRFSGHQFPNYSSELNVNALLLGDSALYLCASSSGQGGKETQYFGPGTRLLVL.

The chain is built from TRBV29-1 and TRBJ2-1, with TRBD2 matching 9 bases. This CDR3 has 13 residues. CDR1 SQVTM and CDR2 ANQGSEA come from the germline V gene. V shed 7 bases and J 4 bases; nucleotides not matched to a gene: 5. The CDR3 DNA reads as TGCAGCGCTGCTAGCGGGATTTACAATGAGCAGTTCTTC. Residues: CSAASGIYNEQFF.

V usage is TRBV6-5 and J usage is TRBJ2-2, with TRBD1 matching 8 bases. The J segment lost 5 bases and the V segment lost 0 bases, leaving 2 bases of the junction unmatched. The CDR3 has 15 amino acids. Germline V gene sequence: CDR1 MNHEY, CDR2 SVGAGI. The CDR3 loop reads CASSYSTGATGELFF. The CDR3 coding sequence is TGTGCCAGCAGTTACTCGACAGGGGCAACCGGGGAGCTGTTTTTT.

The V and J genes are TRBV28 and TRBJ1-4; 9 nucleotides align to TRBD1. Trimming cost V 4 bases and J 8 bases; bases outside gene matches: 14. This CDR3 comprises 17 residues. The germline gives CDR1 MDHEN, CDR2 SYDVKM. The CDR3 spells CASSSLKTGGAGEKLFF. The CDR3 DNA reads TGTGCCAGCAGTTCATTAAAAACAGGGGGCGCCGGAGAAAAACTGTTTTTT.

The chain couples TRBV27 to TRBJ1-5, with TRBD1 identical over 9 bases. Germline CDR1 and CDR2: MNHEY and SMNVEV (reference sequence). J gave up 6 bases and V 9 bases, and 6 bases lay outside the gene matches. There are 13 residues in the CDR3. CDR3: CASSGTGPQPQHF. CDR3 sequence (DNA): TGTGCCAGTTCCGGGACAGGGCCTCAGCCCCAGCATTTT.

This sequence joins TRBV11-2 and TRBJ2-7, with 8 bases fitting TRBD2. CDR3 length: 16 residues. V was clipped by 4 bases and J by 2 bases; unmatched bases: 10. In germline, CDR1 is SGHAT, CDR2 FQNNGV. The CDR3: CASSYPLAGGAYEQYF. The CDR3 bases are TGTGCCAGCAGCTACCCACTTGCGGGAGGTGCCTACGAGCAGTACTTC.

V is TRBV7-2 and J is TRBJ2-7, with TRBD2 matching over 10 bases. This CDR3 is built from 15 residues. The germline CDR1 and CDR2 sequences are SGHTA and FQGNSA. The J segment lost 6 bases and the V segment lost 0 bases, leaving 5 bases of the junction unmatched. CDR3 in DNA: TGTGCCAGCAGCTTAGCGCAGCGGGGGGGTGGCGAGCAGTACTTC. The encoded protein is CASSLAQRGGGEQYF.

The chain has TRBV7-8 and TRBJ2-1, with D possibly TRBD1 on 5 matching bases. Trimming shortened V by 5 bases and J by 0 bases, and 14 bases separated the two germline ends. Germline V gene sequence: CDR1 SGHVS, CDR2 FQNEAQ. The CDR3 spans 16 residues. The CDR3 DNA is TGTGCCAGCAGCCCAATAGGGGATCGCTCCTACAATGAGCAGTTCTTC. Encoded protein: CASSPIGDRSYNEQFF.

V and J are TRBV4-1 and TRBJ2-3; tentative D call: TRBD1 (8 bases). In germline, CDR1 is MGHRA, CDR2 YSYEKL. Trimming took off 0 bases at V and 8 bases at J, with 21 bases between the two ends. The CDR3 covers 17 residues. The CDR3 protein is CASSQERTGRGLGTQYF. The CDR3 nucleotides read TGCGCCAGCAGCCAAGAGAGGACAGGGAGGGGGTTAGGTACGCAGTATTTT.

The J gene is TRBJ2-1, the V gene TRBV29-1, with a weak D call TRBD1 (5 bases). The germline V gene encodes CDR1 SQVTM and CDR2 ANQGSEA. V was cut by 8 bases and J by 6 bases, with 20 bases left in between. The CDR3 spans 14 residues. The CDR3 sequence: CSSEGARTTNEQFF. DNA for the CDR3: TGCAGCTCGGAAGGGGCCAGGACAACCAATGAGCAGTTCTTC.